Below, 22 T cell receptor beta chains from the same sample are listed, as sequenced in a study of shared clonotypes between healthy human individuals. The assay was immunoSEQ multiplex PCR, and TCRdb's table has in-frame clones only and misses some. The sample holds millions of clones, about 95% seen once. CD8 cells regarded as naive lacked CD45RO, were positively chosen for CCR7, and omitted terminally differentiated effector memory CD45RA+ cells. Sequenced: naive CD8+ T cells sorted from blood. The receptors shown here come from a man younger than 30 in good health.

Here the CDR3 reads CASSQDHSPLYNEQFF. The CDR3, as DNA: TGTGCCAGCAGCCAAGATCATAGCCCCCTCTACAATGAGCAGTTCTTC. The chain uses TRBV14 and TRBJ2-1; no firm D call. Germline loops: CDR1 SGHDN, CDR2 FVKESK. Trimming left V 0 bases short and J 3 bases short, with 12 bases between. CDR3 length: 16 amino acids.

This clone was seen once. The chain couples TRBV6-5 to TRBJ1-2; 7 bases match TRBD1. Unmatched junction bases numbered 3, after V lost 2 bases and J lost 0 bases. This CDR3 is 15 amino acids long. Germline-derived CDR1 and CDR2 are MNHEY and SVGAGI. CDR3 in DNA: TGTGCCAGCAGTTACGGGACAGAAACTAACTATGGCTACACCTTC. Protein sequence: CASSYGTETNYGYTF.

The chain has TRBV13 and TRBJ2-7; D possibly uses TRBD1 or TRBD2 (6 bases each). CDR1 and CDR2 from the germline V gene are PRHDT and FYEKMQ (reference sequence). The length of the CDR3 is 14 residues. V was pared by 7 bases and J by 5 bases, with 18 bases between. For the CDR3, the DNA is TGTGCCAGCAACTTGAAGGGGGGTTTCGACGAGCAGTACTTC. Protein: CASNLKGGFDEQYF. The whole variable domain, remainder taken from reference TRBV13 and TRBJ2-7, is AAGVIQSPRHLIKEKRETATLKCYPIPRHDTVYWYQQGPGQDPQFLISFYEKMQSDKGSIPDRFSAQQFSDYHSELNMSSLELGDSALYFCASNLKGGFDEQYFGPGTRLTVT.

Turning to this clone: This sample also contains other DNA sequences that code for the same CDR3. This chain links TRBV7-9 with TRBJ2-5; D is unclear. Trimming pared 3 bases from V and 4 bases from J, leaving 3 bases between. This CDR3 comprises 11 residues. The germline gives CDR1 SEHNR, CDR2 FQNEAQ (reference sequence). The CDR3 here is CASSLTETQYF. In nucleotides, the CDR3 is TGTGCCAGCAGCTTGACAGAGACCCAGTACTTC.

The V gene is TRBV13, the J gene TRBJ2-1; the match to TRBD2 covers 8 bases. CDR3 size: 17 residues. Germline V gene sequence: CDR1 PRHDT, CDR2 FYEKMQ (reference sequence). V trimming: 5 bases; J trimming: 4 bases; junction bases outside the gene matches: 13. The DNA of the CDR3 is TGTGCCAGCAGCCCTCTTAGCGGGGAGGGCTCATACAATGAGCAGTTCTTC. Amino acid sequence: CASSPLSGEGSYNEQFF.

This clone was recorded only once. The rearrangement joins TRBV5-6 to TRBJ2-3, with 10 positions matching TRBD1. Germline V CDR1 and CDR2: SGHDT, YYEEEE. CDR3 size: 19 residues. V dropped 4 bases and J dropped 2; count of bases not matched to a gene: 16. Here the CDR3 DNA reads TGTGCCAGCAGCCACTGGGACAGGGGAGGCCTCGGATTCACAGATACGCAGTATTTT. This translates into CASSHWDRGGLGFTDTQYF.

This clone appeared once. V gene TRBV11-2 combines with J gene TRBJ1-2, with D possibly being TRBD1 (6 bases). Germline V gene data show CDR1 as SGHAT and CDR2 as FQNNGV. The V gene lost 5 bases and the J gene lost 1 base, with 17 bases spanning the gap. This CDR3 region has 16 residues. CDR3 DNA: TGTGCCAGCAGCCAGCCCCTACAGGGAGATAACTATGGCTACACCTTC. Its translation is CASSQPLQGDNYGYTF.

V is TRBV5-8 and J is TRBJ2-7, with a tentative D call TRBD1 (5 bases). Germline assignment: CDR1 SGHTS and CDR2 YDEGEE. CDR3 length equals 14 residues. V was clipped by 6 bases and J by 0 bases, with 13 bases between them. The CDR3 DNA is TGTGCCAGCATCCTCCACAGGAGCTCCTACGAGCAGTACTTC. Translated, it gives CASILHRSSYEQYF.

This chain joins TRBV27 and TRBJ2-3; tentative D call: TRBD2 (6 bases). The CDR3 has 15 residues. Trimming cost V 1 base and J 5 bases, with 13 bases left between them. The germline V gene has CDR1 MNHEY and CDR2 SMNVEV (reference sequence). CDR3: CASSLFGGGGDTQYF. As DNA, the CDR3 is TGTGCCAGCAGTTTATTTGGGGGAGGTGGAGATACGCAGTATTTT.

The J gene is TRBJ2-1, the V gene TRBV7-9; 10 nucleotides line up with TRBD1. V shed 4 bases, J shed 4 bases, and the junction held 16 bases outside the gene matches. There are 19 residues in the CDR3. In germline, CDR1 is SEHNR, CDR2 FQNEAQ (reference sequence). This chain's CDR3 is CASSSSGTGDAEGYNEQFF. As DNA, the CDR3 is TGTGCCAGCAGCTCCTCCGGGACAGGGGACGCCGAAGGGTACAATGAGCAGTTCTTC.

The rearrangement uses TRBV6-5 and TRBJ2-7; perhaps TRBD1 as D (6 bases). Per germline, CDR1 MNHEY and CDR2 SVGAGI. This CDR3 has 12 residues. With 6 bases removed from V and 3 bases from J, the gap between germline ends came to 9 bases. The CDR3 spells CASRTQGYEQYF. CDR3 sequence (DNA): TGTGCCAGCAGAACACAGGGCTACGAGCAGTACTTC.

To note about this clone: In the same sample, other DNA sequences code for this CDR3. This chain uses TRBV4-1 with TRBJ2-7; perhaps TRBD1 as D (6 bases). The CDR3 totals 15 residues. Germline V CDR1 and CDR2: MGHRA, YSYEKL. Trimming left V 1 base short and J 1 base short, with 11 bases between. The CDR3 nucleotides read TGCGCCAGCAGCCAAGGGGGGCAGGGGTCCTACGAGCAGTACTTC. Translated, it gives CASSQGGQGSYEQYF.

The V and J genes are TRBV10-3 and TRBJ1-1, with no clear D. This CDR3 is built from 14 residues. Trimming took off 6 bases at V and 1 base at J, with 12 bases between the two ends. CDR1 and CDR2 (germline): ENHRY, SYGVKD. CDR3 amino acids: CAISPSGSNTEAFF. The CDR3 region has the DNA TGTGCCATCAGCCCGTCGGGTTCGAACACTGAAGCTTTCTTT.

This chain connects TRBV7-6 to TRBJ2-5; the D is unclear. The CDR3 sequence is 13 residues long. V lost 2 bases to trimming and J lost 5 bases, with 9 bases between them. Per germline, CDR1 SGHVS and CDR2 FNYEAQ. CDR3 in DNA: TGTGCCAGCAGCTTAATGGTTGGGGAGACCCAGTACTTC. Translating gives CASSLMVGETQYF.

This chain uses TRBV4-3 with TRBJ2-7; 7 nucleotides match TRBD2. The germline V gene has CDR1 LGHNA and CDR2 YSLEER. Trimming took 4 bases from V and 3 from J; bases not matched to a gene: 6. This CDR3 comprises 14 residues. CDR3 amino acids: CASSPRGRGYEQYF. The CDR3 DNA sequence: TGCGCCAGCAGCCCTCGAGGGAGGGGCTACGAGCAGTACTTC.

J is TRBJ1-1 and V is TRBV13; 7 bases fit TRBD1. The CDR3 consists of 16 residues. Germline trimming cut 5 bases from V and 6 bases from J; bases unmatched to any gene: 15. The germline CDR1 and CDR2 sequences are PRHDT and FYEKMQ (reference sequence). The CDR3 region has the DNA TGTGCCAGCAGCAATAAGGGGAGACAGGGTTTGGCTGAAGCTTTCTTT. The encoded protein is CASSNKGRQGLAEAFF.

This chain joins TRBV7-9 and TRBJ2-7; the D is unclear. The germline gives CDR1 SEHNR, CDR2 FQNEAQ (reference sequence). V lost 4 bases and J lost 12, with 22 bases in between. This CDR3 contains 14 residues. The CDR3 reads CASSSSSTPTEWYF. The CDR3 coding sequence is TGTGCCAGCAGCTCCTCCTCAACGCCCACCGAGTGGTACTTC.

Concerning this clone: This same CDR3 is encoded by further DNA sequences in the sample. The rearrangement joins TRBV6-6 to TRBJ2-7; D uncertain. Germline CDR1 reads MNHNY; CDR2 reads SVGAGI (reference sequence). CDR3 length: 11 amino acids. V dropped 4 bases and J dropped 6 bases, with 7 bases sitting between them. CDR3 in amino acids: CASSSTGEQYF. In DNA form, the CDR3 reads TGTGCCAGCAGTTCTACTGGCGAGCAGTACTTC.

CDR3 nucleotides: TGTGCCAGCAGCTTAGCTATGGATTTGAACACTGAAGCTTTCTTT. Translation gives CASSLAMDLNTEAFF. The J gene is TRBJ1-1, the V gene TRBV11-2; D gene unclear. The CDR3 extends over 15 amino acids. CDR1 is SGHAT and CDR2 is FQNNGV in the germline V gene. Between the trimmed V and J ends, which lost 1 base and 0 bases, there was a span of 9 bases.

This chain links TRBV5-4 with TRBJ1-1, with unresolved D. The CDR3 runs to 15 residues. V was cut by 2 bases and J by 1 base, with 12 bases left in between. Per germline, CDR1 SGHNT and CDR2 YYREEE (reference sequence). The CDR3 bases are TGTGCCAGCAGCTTCCTACAAGTTTCGAACACTGAAGCTTTCTTT. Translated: CASSFLQVSNTEAFF.

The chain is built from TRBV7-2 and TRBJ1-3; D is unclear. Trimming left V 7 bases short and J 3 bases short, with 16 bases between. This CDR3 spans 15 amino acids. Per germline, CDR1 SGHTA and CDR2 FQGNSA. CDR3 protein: CASNAPLDGGNTIYF. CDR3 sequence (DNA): TGTGCCAGCAACGCCCCCCTCGACGGTGGAAACACCATATATTTT.

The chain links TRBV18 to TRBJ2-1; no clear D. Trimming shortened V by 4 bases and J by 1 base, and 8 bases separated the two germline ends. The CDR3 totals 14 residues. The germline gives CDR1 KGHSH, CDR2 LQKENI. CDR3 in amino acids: CASSHPGSYNEQFF. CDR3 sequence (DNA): TGTGCCAGCTCACACCCGGGTTCCTACAATGAGCAGTTCTTC. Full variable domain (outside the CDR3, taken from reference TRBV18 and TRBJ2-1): NAGVMQNPRHLVRRRGQEARLRCSPMKGHSHVYWYRQLPEEGLKFMVYLQKENIIDESGMPKERFSAEFPKEGPSILRIQQVVRGDSAAYFCASSHPGSYNEQFFGPGTRLTVL.